What follows describes a single T cell receptor beta chain. This clonotype was seen once. Its recognized antigen is unknown. Base-call qualities are not available, and no considerably larger clone is one nucleotide away. This specimen comes from a study of naive and memory T cell subsets listed by TCRdb under 2017. Describing the broader study: An open-source, UMI-based TCR alpha and beta sequencing pipeline was applied to sorted naive and memory peripheral blood T cell subsets. Complete agreement was observed between the functional CMV T cell responses and the IgG serology results. RNA was DNase-treated and reverse transcribed with TCR constant-region primers, mostly using SuperScript III. The full study reports these points: RNA-based TCR counts may be affected by expression changes linked to T cell activation and differentiation. In both CD4 and CD8 cells, the Gini index increased while Shannon and inverse Simpson diversity decreased from naive through CM, EM and EMRA. No ground truth was available to validate the repertoire findings for the naive and memory subsets. TCR abundance followed a power law with an exponent that was different for naive and memory subsets but consistent across the three individuals. Clonotypes were defined as single alpha or beta chain sequences, not paired alpha/beta receptors. Following error correction, more than 95% of naive TCR sequences occurred only once, which made naive abundance distributions much steeper than those of memory subsets.

From the second PCR step onward, the TCR alpha chain libraries and the TCR beta chain libraries were amplified separately. CMV status of each donor was established by measuring IFNgamma production from CD4+ T cells after fresh PBMCs were stimulated overnight with CMV viral lysate. Using Miltenyi beads, CD4 T cells were first positively selected, and CD8 T cells were then positively selected from the CD4-negative fraction. Cells stained for CD3, CD4, CD8, CD45RA, CD27 and a live/dead dye were sorted on a BD Aria II into four subsets by CD45RA and CD27. A few healthy volunteers provided blood, and the blood of each volunteer was split into CD4 and CD8 T cells and then into four differentiation subsets. About 0.11 L of peripheral blood was taken from each donor, and PBMC were separated by density-gradient centrifugation on Ficoll-Paque PLUS. Sorted cells were lysed in RLT buffer, after which RNA was extracted using a Qiagen RNeasy kit and stored at -80 degrees C.

Library preparation used UMI-ligation and nested PCR. The beta constant-region primer was an equimolar mix of two oligonucleotides covering both TRBC1 and TRBC2. The ligated cDNA went through four rounds of PCR with nested alpha and beta constant-region primers together with the SP2 primer. T4 RNA ligase 1 ligated a single-stranded oligonucleotide carrying the SP2 primer and a 12-nucleotide UMI to the cDNA 3' end. The ligation reaction was kept at 16 degrees C for 20-24 hours. PCR2 was typically run as a SYBR Green qPCR and stopped at a predetermined threshold to prevent over-amplification. Every purification after the first one was done using Agencourt AMPure XP magnetic beads. Libraries were quantified by Qubit and checked on a TapeStation, with a main peak expected near 650 bp. Pooled libraries were sequenced on an Illumina MiSeq using v2 2x251 paired-end kits, and typically roughly 1-2.2 million reads were obtained per sample. Libraries were pooled at about 4.3 nM per sample, and roughly 5-8% PhiX was added to improve cluster recognition. On the authors' methods: FASTQ reads processed by Demultiplexor were assigned V and J genes by Decombinator through tag matching that tolerated a single base-pair mismatch. Collapsinator relied on UMIs to fix sequencing errors as well as frequency errors caused by PCR heterogeneity. CDR3Translator translated TCRs and extracted CDR3s from the conserved cysteine to the FGXG phenylalanine, flagging non-productive sequences. Gini, Shannon entropy and inverse Simpson indices were calculated on repertoires subsampled to equal numbers of UMI-defined TCRs. Clonotype abundance distributions were fitted to a power law by maximum likelihood within the linear range. When run on a single naive CD8 sample, MIGEC and the pipeline yielded similar UMI counts, similar unique TCR numbers and similar clonal distributions. Repertoires were searched for around 7,000 CMV-associated CDR3 sequences compiled from VDJdb and a published dataset. TCRdb passed the public sequencing reads through fastp at Q25 and MiXCR, retaining productive beta sequences. Rows matching on CDR3 protein sequence are summarized as one entry with the most common DNA and genes. TCRdb's processing, not the study's, gives the V and J calls here. This sample gives about 120,000 distinct CDR3 sequences in total; 36% of them show up just once. Around 0.92% of the sample goes to the ten largest clones.

The V and J ends are trimmed by 0 bases and 4 bases, leaving 22 bases between them. CDR1 and CDR2 were assigned from the germline V gene (reference sequence) as DFQATT and SNEGSKA. From cysteine to phenylalanine, the CDR3 is 18 amino acids long. The entry retains the CDR3 DNA only, 54 bases that are in frame from base 1. The V gene is TRBV20-1 and the J gene is TRBJ1-3; TRBD1 is a possible D gene, resting on 5 matching bases. Sample: central memory CD4+ T cells from blood. In the paper's terms, the cell subset or site label means: central memory, CD45RA- CD27+. The TCR comes from a human donor in good health. The nucleotides are TGCAGTGCTAGAGATCAGGCTCGATCAGGGAGATTAGGAAACACCATATATTTT. The encoded protein is CSARDQARSGRLGNTIYF.